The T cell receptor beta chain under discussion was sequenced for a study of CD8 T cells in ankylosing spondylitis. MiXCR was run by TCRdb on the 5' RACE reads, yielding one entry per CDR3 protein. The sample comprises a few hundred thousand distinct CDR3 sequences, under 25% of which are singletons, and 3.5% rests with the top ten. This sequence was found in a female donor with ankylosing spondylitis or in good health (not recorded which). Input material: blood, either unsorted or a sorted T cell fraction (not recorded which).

CDR3 in amino acids: CASSSKQGAGTDTQYF. DNA for the CDR3: TGCGCCAGCAGCTCTAAACAGGGGGCGGGCACAGATACGCAGTATTTT. The V gene is TRBV5-1, the J gene TRBJ2-3; 9 nucleotides agree with TRBD1. Germline V CDR1 and CDR2: SGHRS, YFSETQ. Trimming removed 3 bases from V and 1 base from J; junction bases left unmatched: 6. The CDR3 length is 16 residues.